The clone carrying this T cell receptor beta chain was seen ten or more times. The data belong to a study of T cells of healthy individuals. In TCRdb, the 5' RACE reads were re-called with MiXCR into one record per CDR3 protein. The data hold around 40,000 distinct CDR3 sequences, with 3.5% to 5.5% observed a single time. The sequence was obtained from a human donor in good health.

The CDR3 sequence is CSADSPYNEQFF. The CDR3 DNA reads TGCAGTGCAGATAGCCCCTACAATGAGCAGTTCTTC. The chain employs TRBV20-1 and TRBJ2-1, with unresolved D. Trimming removed 6 bases from V and 2 bases from J, with 8 bases in between. The CDR3 runs to 12 residues. In germline, CDR1 is DFQATT, CDR2 SNEGSKA (reference sequence).